A selection of T cell receptor beta chains follows, all from one sample in a study of tumor-infiltrating lymphocytes in primary liver carcinoma. One entry per CDR3 protein, called by TCRdb with MiXCR from the multiplex PCR reads. The sample includes tens of thousands of distinct CDR3 sequences, 75% of them seen just once. Sequenced sample: tumor-adjacent normal liver tissue. All receptors derive from a woman younger than 45 with primary liver carcinoma and hepatitis B virus infection. Each CDR3 is given with its conserved first and last residue. Each record gives: J gene, clone size, V gene, D gene, CDR3 DNA, CDR3 protein. The D gene is left open where the match is weak. Not every row has a clone size; where given, it reads once, few, many or a size class.

TRBJ1-1	once	TRBV20-1	TRBD1	TGCAGTGCAAAACAGGGGGCCACTGAAGCTTTCTTT	CSAKQGATEAFF
TRBJ2-5	NA	TRBV29-1	NA	TGCAACGGTAGAGTGGACCAAGAGACCCAGTACTTC	CNGRVDQETQYF
TRBJ1-1	few	TRBV11-2	NA	TGTACCAGCAGTTTAGCGGGGGACACTGAAGCCTTCTTT	CTSSLAGDTEAFF
TRBJ2-1	once	TRBV4-2	TRBD2	TGTGCCAGCAGCTCCGGGACTAGCGGGGCGAATGAGCGGTCCTTC	CASSSGTSGANERSF
TRBJ1-2	NA	TRBV6-6	TRBD1	TGTGTCAGTAGTGGAGAGACAGGGCTTGGCTACACCTTC	CVSSGETGLGYTF
TRBJ2-1	few	TRBV4-2	NA	TGTGCCAGCAGCCCGGCATCGAGCTCCTACAATGAGCAGTTCTTC	CASSPASSSYNEQFF
TRBJ2-7	NA	TRBV6-2/TRBV6-3	TRBD2	TGTGCCAGCAGCTTTCTAGCGGGAGGGACTAGCAACGAGCAGTACTTC	CASSFLAGGTSNEQYF
TRBJ2-1	NA	TRBV6-1	NA	TGTGCCAGCAGGTTATCGGGAGTCTGGTGCAATGAGCAGTTCTTC	CASRLSGVWCNEQFF
TRBJ2-7	medium-sized	TRBV7-9	NA	TGTGCCAGCGGCCCCGAGGGATACTCCTACGAGCAGTACTTC	CASGPEGYSYEQYF
TRBJ2-5	NA	TRBV18	NA	TGTGCCAGCTCACCATTTGCAGTGAAAGAGACCCAGTACTTC	CASSPFAVKETQYF
TRBJ2-2	NA	TRBV5-6	NA	TGTGCCAGCAGCTTGGCAGCCAGGGACACCGGGGAGCTGTTTTTT	CASSLAARDTGELFF
TRBJ2-1	many	TRBV19	TRBD2	TGTGCCAGTAGTATAGCCAGCGGGAGCCTGCCCTACAATGAGCAGTTCTTC	CASSIASGSLPYNEQFF
TRBJ2-7	many	TRBV6-2/TRBV6-3	TRBD1	TGTGCCAGCAGTCTGGGACAGGGATCGTCCGAGCAGTACTTC	CASSLGQGSSEQYF
TRBJ1-2	NA	TRBV11-2	NA	TGTGCCAACACTCGTGGGGGGGGTGGAGACTACACCTTC	CANTRGGGGDYTF
TRBJ2-1	NA	TRBV11-2	NA	TGTGCCAGCATCTTAGCTAATGGGGCCTACAATGAGCAGTTCTTC	CASILANGAYNEQFF
TRBJ2-5	NA	TRBV4-3	NA	TGCGCCAGCAGCCAAGTCCGGCGGGAAGGGGAGACCCAGTACTTC	CASSQVRREGETQYF
TRBJ1-6	NA	TRBV11-3	NA	TGTGCCAGCAGCGTCGAGGGGTATTCACCCATCTACTTT	CASSVEGYSPIYF
TRBJ2-3	NA	TRBV11-2	TRBD2	TGTGTCAGCAGGAAAGGCGGGAGTGTAGCAGATACGCAGTATTTT	CVSRKGGSVADTQYF
TRBJ2-2	NA	TRBV4-2	TRBD2	TGTGCCAGCAGCTCTCTAAGTAGCGGGGCCTGGAAGTTGTTTTTT	CASSSLSSGAWKLFF
TRBJ1-2	NA	TRBV6-5	NA	TGTGCCAGCAGATATAACGGACGGGGTAGCGGCTACACCTTC	CASRYNGRGSGYTF
TRBJ2-7	NA	TRBV11-2	TRBD2	TGTGCTAGCAGCTCTCGGACTAGCTGGAAGTCCTACGAGCAGTACTTC	CASSSRTSWKSYEQYF
TRBJ1-5	few	TRBV7-7	NA	TGTGCTAGCAGCTTAGACTGGGGGCAGCCCCAGCATTTT	CASSLDWGQPQHF
TRBJ1-1	many	TRBV6-5	NA	TGTGCCAGCAGAACCCACGGGGCGGTGAAGAACACTGAAGCTTTCTTT	CASRTHGAVKNTEAFF
TRBJ2-7	few	TRBV20-1	TRBD2	TGCAGTGCTAAAAAGACTAGCGGGAGCGAGTGGAGCTCTTACGAGCAGTACTTC	CSAKKTSGSEWSSYEQYF
TRBJ2-1	once	TRBV6-5	TRBD2	TGTGCCGGCAGCCAAGCGGGAGGGCCGGTTATAAAGCAGTTCTTC	CAGSQAGGPVIKQFF
TRBJ2-1	NA	TRBV2	NA	TGTGCCAGCAGTGACGTCCGGACTTACGATGCGTTCTTC	CASSDVRTYDAFF
TRBJ2-3	NA	TRBV28	NA	TGTGCCAGCAGCCACCTCCCAGCGGACACAGATACGCAGTATTTT	CASSHLPADTDTQYF
TRBJ2-5	NA	TRBV11-2	TRBD1	TGCGCCAGCTGCACTAGTACAGGGGGCGCGAAAGAGACCCAGTACTTC	CASCTSTGGAKETQYF
TRBJ2-1	NA	TRBV4-1	TRBD2	TGTACCAGCAGGGCGGGACCAGCGGGGGAACCCTACAATGAGCAGTTCTTC	CTSRAGPAGEPYNEQFF
TRBJ2-1	NA	TRBV29-1	NA	TGCAGTGTTGGATACAATGTGCAGTTCTTC	CSVGYNVQFF
TRBJ1-5	NA	TRBV6-5	NA	TGTGCCAGCGGTTACTCGACGGAGGGTCAGCCCCAGCATTTT	CASGYSTEGQPQHF
TRBJ2-1	NA	TRBV11-2	NA	TGTGTCAGCAGCTTAGGCGAAGGGCTAGCGTCAGGGAGTGAGCAGTTCTTC	CVSSLGEGLASGSEQFF
TRBJ2-4	once	TRBV28	NA	TGTGCCAGCAGTTTAGTGTGGCAGCTAAAGAACATTCAGTACTTC	CASSLVWQLKNIQYF
TRBJ2-1	many	TRBV6-2/TRBV6-3	NA	TGTGCCAGCAGTGATAGACAGTCGAATGAGCAGTTCTTC	CASSDRQSNEQFF
TRBJ2-3	medium-sized	TRBV5-4	NA	TGTGCCAGCAGCCCGCCCGGGACGGAGGCGGATACGCAGTATTTT	CASSPPGTEADTQYF
TRBJ2-7	NA	TRBV4-3	NA	TGCGCCAGCAGCCAAGATATCCTAGGGGTCCAATTCTACGATCAGTACTTC	CASSQDILGVQFYDQYF
TRBJ2-3	NA	TRBV7-9	TRBD1	TGTGTCAGCAGCCTAGAAAGGGGACAGCAAGAAGATACGCAGTATTTT	CVSSLERGQQEDTQYF
TRBJ2-7	NA	TRBV4-3	NA	TGCGCCAGCAGCCAGACTATGGGGGATTCCTATGAGCAGTACTTC	CASSQTMGDSYEQYF
TRBJ2-2	NA	TRBV11-2	TRBD2	TGTGCCAGCAGCTCGACACGTAGCGGGAGGTCTGGGGAGCCGCTTTTT	CASSSTRSGRSGEPLF
TRBJ2-1	many	TRBV12-5	NA	TGTGCTAGTGGGGGGGACTCCAATGAGCAGTTCTTC	CASGGDSNEQFF
TRBJ2-7	NA	TRBV12-3/TRBV12-4	TRBD2	TGTGCCAGCAGTTTGGGGGGGGTAAGCTCCTGCGGGCAGTACTTC	CASSLGGVSSCGQYF
TRBJ2-7	NA	TRBV6-5	NA	TGTGCCGGCAGCTACGAGGGAGTACCCTACGAGCAGTACTTC	CAGSYEGVPYEQYF
TRBJ2-3	many	TRBV11-2	NA	TGTGCCAGCAGCTTTGACGGGAGTACAGATACGCAGTATTTT	CASSFDGSTDTQYF
TRBJ2-1	NA	TRBV4-1	NA	TGTGCCAGCACTTACGACTTCAACAATGAGCAGTTCTTC	CASTYDFNNEQFF
TRBJ1-1	many	TRBV6-1	NA	TGTGCCAGCAGTGAAGTGGGGGGTAACACTGAAGCTTTCTTT	CASSEVGGNTEAFF
TRBJ1-1	NA	TRBV12-3/TRBV12-4	NA	TGTGCCCGCAGTTTAGTTTTCGGGGTTTTCCCAGCTTTCTTT	CARSLVFGVFPAFF
TRBJ1-1	NA	TRBV4-2	NA	TGTGCCAACAGCCGGGTGGGAACAGGCGGTCGGGACACTGAAGCTTTCTTT	CANSRVGTGGRDTEAFF
TRBJ2-7	NA	TRBV11-2	NA	TGTGCCATCAGTATCACAGGAGGGGGTTATTGGACCTACGAGCAGTACTTC	CAISITGGGYWTYEQYF
TRBJ2-1	NA	TRBV6-6	NA	TGTGTCAGCAATTTCGGGTCCCCCGGGGGAACTTCGAATGAGCAGTTCTTC	CVSNFGSPGGTSNEQFF
TRBJ2-4	NA	TRBV11-2	NA	TGCACCAGCAGCCTAACGGGATTAGCCAAAAACATTCAGTACTTC	CTSSLTGLAKNIQYF
TRBJ2-5	NA	TRBV4-3	TRBD2	TGCGTCGGCAGCCAAGTCCGGCGGGAGCGGGAGACCCAGTACTTC	CVGSQVRRERETQYF